This T cell receptor (beta chain) is from a study of blood T cell repertoires in COVID-19. Produced via immunoSEQ multiplex PCR; TCRdb's table is partial and in-frame only. The data show about 120,000 clones, approximately 87% seen once. Germline CDR1 and CDR2: LGHNA and YSLEER. The CDR3 totals 14 residues. V was pared by 4 bases and J by 2 bases, with 11 bases between. The TCR sequence derives from a man aged 50-59 years with acute or convalescent COVID-19. The chain combines TRBV4-3 with TRBJ2-5; no clear D. The sample was peripheral blood. CDR3 coding DNA: TGCGCCAGCAGCCTTAGCATTGGGCAAGAGACCCAGTACTTC. Translation gives CASSLSIGQETQYF.